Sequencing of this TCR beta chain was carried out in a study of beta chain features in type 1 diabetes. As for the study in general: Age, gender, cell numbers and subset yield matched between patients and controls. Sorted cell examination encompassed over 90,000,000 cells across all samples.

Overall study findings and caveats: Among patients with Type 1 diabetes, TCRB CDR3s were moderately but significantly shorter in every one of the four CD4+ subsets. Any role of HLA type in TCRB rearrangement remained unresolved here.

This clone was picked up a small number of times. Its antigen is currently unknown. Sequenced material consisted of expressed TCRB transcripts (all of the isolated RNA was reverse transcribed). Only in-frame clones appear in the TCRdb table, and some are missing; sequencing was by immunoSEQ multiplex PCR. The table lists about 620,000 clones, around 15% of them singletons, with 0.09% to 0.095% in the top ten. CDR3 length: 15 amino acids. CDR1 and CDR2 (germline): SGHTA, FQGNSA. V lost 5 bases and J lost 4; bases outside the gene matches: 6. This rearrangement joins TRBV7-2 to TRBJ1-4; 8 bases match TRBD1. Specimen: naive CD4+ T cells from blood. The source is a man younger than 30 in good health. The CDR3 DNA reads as TGTGCCAGCAGCCTTAGGACAGGGCGTAATGAAAAACTGTTTTTT. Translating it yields CASSLRTGRNEKLFF.